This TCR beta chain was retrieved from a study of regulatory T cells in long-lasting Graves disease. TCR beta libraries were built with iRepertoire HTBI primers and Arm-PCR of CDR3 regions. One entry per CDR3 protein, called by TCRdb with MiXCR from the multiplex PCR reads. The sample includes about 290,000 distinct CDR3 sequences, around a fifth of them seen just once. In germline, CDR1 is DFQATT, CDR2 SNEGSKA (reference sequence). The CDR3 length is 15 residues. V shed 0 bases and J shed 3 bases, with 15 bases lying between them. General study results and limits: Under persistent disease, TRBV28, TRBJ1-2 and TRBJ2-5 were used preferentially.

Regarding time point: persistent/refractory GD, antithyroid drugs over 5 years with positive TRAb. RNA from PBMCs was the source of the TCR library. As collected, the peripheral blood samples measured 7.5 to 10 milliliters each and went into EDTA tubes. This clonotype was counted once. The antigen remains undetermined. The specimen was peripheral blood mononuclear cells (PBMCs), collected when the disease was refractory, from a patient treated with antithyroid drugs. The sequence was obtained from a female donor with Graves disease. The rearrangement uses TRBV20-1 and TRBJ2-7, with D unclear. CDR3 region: CSARDQPDTYYEQYF. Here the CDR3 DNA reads TGCAGTGCTAGAGATCAGCCAGATACCTACTACGAGCAGTACTTC.